This T cell receptor (beta chain) was recovered during a study of early T cells in non-severe SARS-CoV-2 infection. Background on the study: Sequencing of bulk RNA from unsorted whole blood was done, without chain pairing. Overall study results and limits: The matching step, a VDJdb search, favored anti-spike CD8 responses and missed private and CD4 specificities.

The V gene's germline CDR1 is SEHNR and CDR2 FQNEAQ (reference sequence). The CDR3 contains 15 residues. V dropped 5 bases and J dropped 1 base, with 14 bases sitting between them. Researchers attached unique molecular identifiers to individual cDNA molecules. One entry per CDR3 protein results from TCRdb running MiXCR on the 5' RACE reads. The table records tens of thousands of distinct CDR3 sequences, around 5.7% of them present only once. At least ten counts were recorded for this clonotype. What it binds is unknown. The sequenced material came from whole blood. The chain uses TRBV7-9 and TRBJ1-1, with D unresolved. The receptor was isolated from an adult who was a healthcare worker with PCR-confirmed SARS-CoV-2 infection or an uninfected control (not recorded which). For the CDR3, the DNA is TGTGCCAGCAGCCCCCACGTCTTCACGAACACTGAAGCTTTCTTT. Amino acids: CASSPHVFTNTEAFF. Together with reference TRBV7-9 and TRBJ1-1, the CDR3 gives the full variable domain: DTGVSQNPRHKITKRGQNVTFRCDPISEHNRLYWYRQTLGQGPEFLTYFQNEAQLEKSRLLSDRFSAERPKGSFSTLEIQRTEQGDSAMYLCASSPHVFTNTEAFFGQGTRLTVV.